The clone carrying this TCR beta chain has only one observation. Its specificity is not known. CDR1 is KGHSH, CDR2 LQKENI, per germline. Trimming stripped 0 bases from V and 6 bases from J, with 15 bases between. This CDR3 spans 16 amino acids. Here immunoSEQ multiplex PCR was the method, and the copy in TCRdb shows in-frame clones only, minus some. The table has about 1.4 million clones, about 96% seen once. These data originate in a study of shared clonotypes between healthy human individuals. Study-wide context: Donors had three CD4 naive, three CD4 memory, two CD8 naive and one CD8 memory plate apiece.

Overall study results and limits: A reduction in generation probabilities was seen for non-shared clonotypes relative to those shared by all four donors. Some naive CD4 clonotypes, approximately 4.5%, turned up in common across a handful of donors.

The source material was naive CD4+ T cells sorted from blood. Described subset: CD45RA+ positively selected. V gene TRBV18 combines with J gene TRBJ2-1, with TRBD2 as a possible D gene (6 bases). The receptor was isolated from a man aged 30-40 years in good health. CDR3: CASSPPGRGAINEQFF. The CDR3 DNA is TGTGCCAGCTCACCACCGGGGCGCGGGGCCATCAATGAGCAGTTCTTC.